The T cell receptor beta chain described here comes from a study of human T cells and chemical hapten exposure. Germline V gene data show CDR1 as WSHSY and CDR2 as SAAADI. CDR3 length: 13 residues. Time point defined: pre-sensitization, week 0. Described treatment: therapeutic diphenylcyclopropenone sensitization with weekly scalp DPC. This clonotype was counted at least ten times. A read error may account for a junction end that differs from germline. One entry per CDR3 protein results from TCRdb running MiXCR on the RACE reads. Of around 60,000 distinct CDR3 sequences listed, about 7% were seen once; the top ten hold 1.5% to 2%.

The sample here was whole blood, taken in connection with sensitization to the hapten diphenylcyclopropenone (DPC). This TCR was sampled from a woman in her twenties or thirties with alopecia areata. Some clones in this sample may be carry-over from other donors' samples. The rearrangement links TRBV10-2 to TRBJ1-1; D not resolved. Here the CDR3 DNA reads TGCGCCAGCACTGGTGGGTTGAACACTGAAGCTGTCTTT. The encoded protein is CASTGGLNTEAVF.